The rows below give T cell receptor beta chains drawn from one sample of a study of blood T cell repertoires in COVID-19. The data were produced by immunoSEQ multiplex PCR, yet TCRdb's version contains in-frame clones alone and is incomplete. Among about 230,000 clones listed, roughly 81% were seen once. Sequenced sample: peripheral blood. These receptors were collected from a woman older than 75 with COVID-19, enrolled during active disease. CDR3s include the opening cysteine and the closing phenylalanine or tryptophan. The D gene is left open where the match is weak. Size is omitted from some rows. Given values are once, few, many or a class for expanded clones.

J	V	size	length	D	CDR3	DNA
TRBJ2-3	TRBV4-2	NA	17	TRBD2	CASSRRLAGGPQDTQYF	TGTGCCAGCAGCCGCCGACTAGCGGGAGGGCCTCAAGATACGCAGTATTTT
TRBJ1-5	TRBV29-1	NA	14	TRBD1	CSVADRASNQPQHF	TGCAGCGTTGCCGACAGGGCGAGCAATCAGCCCCAGCATTTT
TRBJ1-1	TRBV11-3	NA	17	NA	CASSPRGGVGMNTEAFF	TGTGCCAGCAGCCCCCGCGGGGGGGTAGGGATGAACACTGAAGCTTTCTTT
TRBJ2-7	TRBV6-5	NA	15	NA	CASSYSGGFTYEQYF	TGTGCCAGCAGTTACTCTGGGGGCTTCACCTACGAGCAGTACTTC
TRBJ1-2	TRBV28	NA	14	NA	CASKGGGANYGYTF	TGTGCCAGCAAAGGCGGGGGAGCTAACTATGGCTACACCTTC
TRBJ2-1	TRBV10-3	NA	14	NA	CAIRGGARNNEQFF	TGTGCCATCAGGGGGGGGGCCCGTAACAATGAGCAGTTCTTC
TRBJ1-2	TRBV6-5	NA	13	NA	CASSYVAGDGYTF	TGTGCCAGCAGTTACGTGGCAGGTGATGGCTACACCTTC
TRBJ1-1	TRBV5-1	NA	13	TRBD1	CASSGQGYTEAFF	TGCGCCAGCAGCGGACAGGGGTACACTGAAGCTTTCTTT
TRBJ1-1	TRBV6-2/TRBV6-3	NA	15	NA	CASSYSWQGPTEAFF	TGTGCCAGCAGTTACTCGTGGCAGGGCCCCACTGAAGCTTTCTTT
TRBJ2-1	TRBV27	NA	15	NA	CASRSPGKGDNEQFF	TGTGCCAGCAGATCCCCAGGTAAGGGGGACAATGAGCAGTTCTTC
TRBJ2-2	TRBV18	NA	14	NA	CASSPGLAIGELFF	TGTGCCAGCTCACCGGGCCTAGCGATCGGGGAGCTGTTTTTT
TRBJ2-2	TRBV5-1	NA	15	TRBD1	CASSTGTGYTGELFF	TGCGCCAGCAGCACCGGGACAGGATACACCGGGGAGCTGTTTTTT
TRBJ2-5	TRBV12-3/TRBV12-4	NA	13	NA	CASARLSQETQYF	TGTGCCAGTGCTCGACTTAGCCAAGAGACCCAGTACTTC
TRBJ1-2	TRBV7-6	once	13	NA	CASSLNTNYGYTF	TGTGCCAGCAGCTTAAACACGAACTATGGCTACACCTTC
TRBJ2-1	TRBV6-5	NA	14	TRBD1	CASIDRGKDNEQFF	TGTGCCAGCATCGACAGGGGAAAGGACAATGAGCAGTTCTTC
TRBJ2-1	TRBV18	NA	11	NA	CASSPSDEQFF	TGTGCCAGCTCACCAAGCGATGAGCAGTTCTTC
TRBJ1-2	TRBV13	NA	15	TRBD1	CASSLRTGGLYGYTF	TGTGCCAGCAGCTTAAGAACAGGGGGACTCTATGGCTACACCTTC